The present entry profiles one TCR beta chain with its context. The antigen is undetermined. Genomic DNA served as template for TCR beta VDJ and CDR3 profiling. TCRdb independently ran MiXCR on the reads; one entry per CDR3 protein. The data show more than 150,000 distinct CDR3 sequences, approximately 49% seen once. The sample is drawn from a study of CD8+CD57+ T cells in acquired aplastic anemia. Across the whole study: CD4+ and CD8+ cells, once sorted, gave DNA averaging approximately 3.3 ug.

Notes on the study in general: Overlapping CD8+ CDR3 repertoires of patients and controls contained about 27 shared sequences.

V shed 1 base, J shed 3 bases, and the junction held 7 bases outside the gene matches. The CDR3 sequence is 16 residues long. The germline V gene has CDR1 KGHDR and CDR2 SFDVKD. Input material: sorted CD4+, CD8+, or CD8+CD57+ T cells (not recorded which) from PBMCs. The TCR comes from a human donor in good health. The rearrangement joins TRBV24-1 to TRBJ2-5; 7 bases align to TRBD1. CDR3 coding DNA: TGTGCCACCAGTGATTTAGGGACGACAGGGAAAGAGACCCAGTACTTC. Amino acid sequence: CATSDLGTTGKETQYF.